The present T cell receptor (beta chain) was sequenced within a study of CD8+ T cells in alopecia areata (dated by TCRdb to between 2018 and 2020). Context from the whole study: Treated patients were enrolled in an open-label pilot trial of oral tofacitinib, 5 to 10 mg twice daily, for moderate-to-severe alopecia areata. Clonality in the scalp was compared among normal scalp (n=4), patchy alopecia areata scalp (n=8), and alopecia totalis/universalis scalp (n=8). RNA came from the PAXgene miRNA kit for fixed scalp, the miRNeasy kit for PBMCs, and the RNeasy kit for mouse skin. The study used high-throughput TCRbeta sequencing to examine T cell clonal expansion in alopecia areata, in both the C3H/HeJ mouse model and human patients. Patients received tofacitinib for 6 to 18 months and were then followed off drug for 6 months to check for delayed response and recurrence. Scalp tissue and sorted CD4+ and CD8+ peripheral blood T cells from patchy and totalis/universalis alopecia areata patients and from healthy controls were covered by human TCRbeta sequencing. Patients on tofacitinib were biopsied at baseline and after 4 and 24 weeks of treatment, and several of the patients also had a later scalp biopsy. Amplification of TCRbeta CDR3 regions was done by immunoSEQ multiplex PCR using 35 Vbeta forward primers and 13 Jbeta reverse primers. The investigation overall reported the following: Resident alphabeta T cells in normal human skin are also sequenced, complicating scalp TCR repertoire analysis, unlike mouse skin dominated by gammadelta T cells. Shared TCR sequences between patients were less evident than in mice, which may be partly attributable to HLA diversity in the patient population. Higher clonality and more expanded CD8+ clones were observed in lesional scalp than in normal scalp, particularly in alopecia totalis/universalis, a finding suggestive of antigenic drive.

A word on this clone: Its antigen is not yet known. No much larger clone exists at a distance of one base, and base qualities are not known.

The germline V gene (reference sequence) gives CDR1 as LNHDA and CDR2 as SQIVND. The CDR3, cysteine through phenylalanine, is 17 amino acids long. The only DNA kept is the CDR3, 51 bases in frame from the first base. The V end loses 7 bases and the J end loses 0 bases, and a stretch of 18 bases separates them. Libraries were prepared through the immunoSEQ multiplex PCR assay. RNA was extracted from all samples and reverse transcribed into cDNA, which served as template for TCR sequencing. SuperScript III was used for first-strand cDNA synthesis, primed with a 2:1 mix of oligo-dT and random hexamers. A synthetic immune receptor repertoire was used to measure amplification bias, and any remaining bias was corrected computationally. Regarding the original processing steps: Raw reads were preprocessed to remove errors, and CDR3 was defined according to IMGT conventions as the region from the conserved cysteine to phenylalanine. Clonality was computed by normalizing Shannon entropy by log2 of the number of productive unique TCRs and subtracting the result from 1. CD4 or CD8 identity of scalp clones was inferred by cross-referencing scalp TCRbeta sequences with sorted blood CD4 and CD8 repertoires. TCRdb took over this immuneACCESS table, retaining in-frame rearrangements with V and J assigned. Such tables are incomplete; in checked studies, under half of the missing clones stem from an unresolved V gene, and the remainder is unexplained. The V and J calls and clone size come from that table; D and trimming were worked out from the DNA. Counted in this sample were 110,000 to 150,000 clones; under 60% of them appeared once. The ten largest clones take up nearly 6.5% of the sample.

The time point label here, explained by the study, means: baseline before oral tofacitinib. Peripheral blood and lesional scalp punch biopsies were obtained from patients with alopecia areata. PBMCs were isolated by density centrifugation and stained for CD3, CD4 and CD8, after which CD4+ and CD8+ T cells were sorted on a FACSAria. The sequences come from CD4+ T cells sorted from blood, collected at week 0. The sequence is built from TRBV19 and TRBJ2-2; the D gene is perhaps TRBD2, from 5 matching bases. The receptor comes from a human donor with alopecia areata. The CDR3 amino acid sequence is: CASTGGPETPNTGELFF. The nucleotide sequence reads TGTGCCAGTACCGGAGGCCCAGAGACCCCGAACACCGGGGAGCTGTTTTTT.